The clone carrying this T cell receptor (beta chain) was observed at least ten times. Antigen specificity is unknown. The V end was cut by 2 bases, the J end by 2 bases, with 10 bases between. CDR1 is SGHDT, CDR2 YYEEEE, per germline. The CDR3 length is 14 residues. A library of TCRbeta sequences, prepared with unique molecular identifiers, was generated. TCRdb analysed the PCR reads with MiXCR anew, one entry per CDR3 protein. The profile covers more than 200,000 distinct CDR3 sequences, with 17% appearing a single time and approximately 40% taken by the ten largest. This sample is drawn from a study of T-cell reconstitution after alpha-beta-depleted transplantation in children. Study results and caveats: T-cell counts and diversity were attributed mostly to newly produced T cells one year after transplant. About two months after transplant, alpha-beta T cells reportedly came from several hundred expanded graft clones. Certain patients had high TCRbeta diversity at day 60, and it came from recipient T cells and thymic progenitors that survived.

The sample in question was PBMCs, mostly from graft donor cells, obtained 360 days after TCRalphabeta/CD19-depleted stem cell transplant. The origin of this receptor is a male patient aged 2-15 years who had a stem cell transplant for acute lymphoblastic leukemia, so the T cells may come from the graft donor. This rearrangement joins TRBV5-6 to TRBJ2-5; tentative D call: TRBD1 (6 bases). Here the CDR3 reads CASSFRQGQETQYF. The CDR3 DNA is TGTGCCAGCAGCTTCAGGCAGGGGCAAGAGACCCAGTACTTC.